These 15 T cell receptor beta chains came from one sample sequenced in a study of blood T cell repertoires in COVID-19. Clones were sequenced by immunoSEQ multiplex PCR, and TCRdb holds only the in-frame ones, with some missing. The sample has hundreds of thousands of clones, about 86% seen once. Specimen: peripheral blood. The receptors shown here come from a man between 60 and 75 years old who had recovered from COVID-19.

The rearrangement uses TRBV11-2 and TRBJ2-1, with TRBD2 matching over 7 bases. The CDR3 totals 17 residues. Losses at the gene ends were 2 bases for V and 5 bases for J; bases not matched to a gene: 12. The germline gives CDR1 SGHAT, CDR2 FQNNGV. The CDR3 DNA follows: TGTGCCAGCAGCTTAAAGGGCGTCTCTAGCGGTAACAATGAGCAGTTCTTC. This sequence encodes CASSLKGVSSGNNEQFF.

This chain joins TRBV5-1 and TRBJ1-4; D uncertain. V gave up 10 bases and J gave up 4 bases, with 17 bases separating them. CDR3 length: 14 residues. CDR1 is SGHRS and CDR2 is YFSETQ in the germline V gene. The CDR3 nucleotides are TGCGCCTCCACACCCGGGTTATTTAATGAAAAACTGTTTTTT. It codes for CASTPGLFNEKLFF.

The chain couples TRBV30 to TRBJ1-1; tentative D call: TRBD1 (5 bases). The CDR3 contains 11 residues. V lost 0 bases, J lost 11 bases, and 10 bases lay in between. The germline gives CDR1 GTSNPN, CDR2 SVGIG (reference sequence). The CDR3: CAWSVQAEAFF. DNA of the CDR3: TGTGCCTGGAGTGTACAGGCAGAGGCTTTCTTT.

This clone was recorded a few times. V and J are TRBV27 and TRBJ1-6, with 9 bases lining up with TRBD1. CDR1 and CDR2 (germline): MNHEY, SMNVEV (reference sequence). The CDR3 consists of 15 residues. J gave up 13 bases and V 5 bases, and 12 bases lay outside the gene matches. CDR3 sequence (DNA): TGTGCCAGCAGTCTATGGGACAGGGCTCTAAAGCCCCTCCACTTT. This codes for CASSLWDRALKPLHF.

The genes are TRBV28 and TRBJ1-5; unclear D gene. V lost 11 bases and J 8 bases, leaving 10 bases between the germline ends. Germline CDR1 MDHEN, CDR2 SYDVKM. The CDR3 covers 10 residues. The CDR3 protein is CAGGRKPQHF. CDR3 in DNA: TGTGCCGGAGGAAGGAAGCCCCAGCATTTT. Full variable domain (remainder filled in from reference TRBV28 and TRBJ1-5): DVKVTQSSRYLVKRTGEKVFLECVQDMDHENMFWYRQDPGLGLRLIYFSYDVKMKEKGDIPEGYSVSREKKERFSLILESASTNQTSMYLCAGGRKPQHFGDGTRLSIL.

This sequence joins TRBV12-3 or TRBV12-4 and TRBJ2-1; D not certain. Trimming pared 7 bases from V and 9 bases from J, leaving 10 bases between. This CDR3 contains 11 residues. The CDR3 region has the DNA TGTGCCAGCAATCTCGAGTCTGAGCAGTTCTTC. Protein product: CASNLESEQFF.

This sequence joins TRBV7-2 and TRBJ1-2; D might be TRBD1 (6 bases). Per the germline V gene, CDR1 is SGHTA and CDR2 is FQGNSA. This CDR3 spans 15 amino acids. Trimming stripped 4 bases from V and 3 bases from J, with 15 bases between. The CDR3 nucleotides read TGTGCCAGCAGCTCCTCCCCAGGGGCGGACTATGGCTACACCTTC. Amino acids: CASSSSPGADYGYTF.

The chain combines TRBV30 with TRBJ1-1; D not resolved. The CDR3 spans 12 residues. Per the germline V gene, CDR1 is GTSNPN and CDR2 is SVGIG (reference sequence). Trimming pared 3 bases from V and 5 bases from J, leaving 10 bases between. The CDR3 nucleotides read TGTGCCTGGAGGCGTACCAATACTGAAGCTTTCTTT. Protein: CAWRRTNTEAFF.

This chain uses TRBV11-2 with TRBJ1-1; 8 bases align to TRBD1. Looked up from germline, CDR1 is SGHAT and CDR2 is FQNNGV. CDR3 size: 14 residues. Trimming took 2 bases from V and 8 from J; bases not matched to a gene: 7. The CDR3 nucleotides are TGTGCCAGCAGCTTATTAGCAGGGACAGGAGAAGCTTTCTTT. It translates to CASSLLAGTGEAFF.

The chain couples TRBV28 to TRBJ2-7, with 9 bases aligning to TRBD1. The germline CDR1 and CDR2 sequences are MDHEN and SYDVKM. The CDR3 extends over 14 amino acids. V trimming: 7 bases; J trimming: 4 bases; junction bases outside the gene matches: 8. Written as DNA, the CDR3 is TGTGCCAGCAATCCGGGACAGGGTTCATACGAGCAGTACTTC. This translates into CASNPGQGSYEQYF.

This chain uses TRBV7-2 with TRBJ1-3, with no clear D. This CDR3 comprises 17 residues. V was cut by 5 bases and J by 3 bases, with 20 bases left in between. Germline V gene sequence: CDR1 SGHTA, CDR2 FQGNSA. CDR3 in amino acids: CASSPRVRLNDGNTIYF. The DNA of the CDR3 is TGTGCCAGCAGCCCTCGGGTCCGTCTTAACGATGGAAACACCATATATTTT.

The rearrangement joins TRBV5-1 to TRBJ2-4, with D possibly being TRBD2 (5 bases). The CDR3 is 15 residues long. V was trimmed by 4 bases and J by 1 base, leaving 12 bases between them. CDR1 and CDR2 (germline): SGHRS, YFSETQ. The CDR3 spells CASSPGREAKNIQYF. The CDR3 nucleotides are TGCGCCAGCAGCCCGGGTAGGGAGGCCAAAAACATTCAGTACTTC.

This clone has only one observation. DNA for the CDR3: TGCGCCAGCAGCTTGGGCGTATCAGGGGCCGAGGAGCCCCAGCATTTT. Residues: CASSLGVSGAEEPQHF. The chain carries TRBV5-1 and TRBJ1-5, with D possibly matching TRBD1 (6 bases). The V gene's germline CDR1 is SGHRS and CDR2 YFSETQ. There are 16 residues in the CDR3. V was trimmed by 0 bases and J by 8 bases, leaving 18 bases between them.

The chain has TRBV27 and TRBJ2-7, with D hard to call. The CDR3 has 15 amino acids. V was cut by 3 bases and J by 0 bases, with 12 bases left in between. Germline values: CDR1 MNHEY, CDR2 SMNVEV (reference sequence). CDR3 in DNA: TGTGCCAGCAGTTTGCGTGGCGGTTCCTCCTACGAGCAGTACTTC. The encoded protein is CASSLRGGSSYEQYF.

V is TRBV27 and J is TRBJ2-7; 11 bases agree with TRBD2. Germline V gene data show CDR1 as MNHEY and CDR2 as SMNVEV (reference sequence). V lost 6 bases and J lost 6; bases outside the gene matches: 7. The CDR3 runs to 14 residues. In DNA, the CDR3 is TGTGCCAGCAGGGTAGCGGGAGGGCCGACCGAGCAGTACTTC. Translated: CASRVAGGPTEQYF.